This T cell receptor (beta chain) was recorded in a study of Ad26.COV2.S vaccination and SARS-CoV-2 variants. Study-level information: Donor got 5x10^10 or 1x10^11 viral particles of Ad26.COV2.S.

This CDR3 is 13 amino acids long. With 6 bases removed from V and 4 bases from J, the gap between germline ends came to 15 bases. Germline assignment: CDR1 SQVTM and CDR2 ANQGSEA. The treatment: some 20 received Ad26.COV2.S at low or high dose, single or two shots; about 5 received placebo; per-sample allocation not given. Samples were taken on day 63 after the first vaccine or placebo injection. As to this clone: Its antigen is undetermined.

Only in-frame clones appear in the TCRdb table, and some are missing; sequencing was by immunoSEQ multiplex PCR. The data hold 430,000 or so clones, with 75% to 90% observed a single time. Study-wide points: Vaccinees reportedly had broad spike-specific CD8+ and CD4+ T cell responses. It is possible that the TCR breadth and depth analyses underestimated the total T cell responses.

The sequencing here drew on peripheral blood, taken in a trial of Ad26.COV2.S vaccine versus placebo. J is TRBJ2-5 and V is TRBV29-1; unclear D gene. The sequence was obtained from a person aged 18-65 years who received the Ad26.COV2.S COVID-19 vaccine or a placebo. The CDR3 spells CSVPWAVGETQYF. CDR3 bases: TGCAGCGTCCCCTGGGCCGTCGGAGAGACCCAGTACTTC.